This T cell receptor beta chain was profiled in a study of Ad26.COV2.S vaccination and SARS-CoV-2 variants. Points from the study as a whole: Spike-specific CD8+ and CD4+ T cell responses reportedly showed substantial breadth after vaccination.

In this sample, this clone turned up a few times. Antigen unknown. CDR1 is KGHSH and CDR2 is LQKENI in the germline V gene. V was cut by 4 bases and J by 7 bases, with 10 bases left in between. The CDR3 runs to 12 residues. The treatment is: 19 received Ad26.COV2.S at low or high dose, single or two shots; roughly five received placebo; per-sample allocation not given. Sampling was done on day 63 after the first vaccine or placebo injection. Produced via immunoSEQ multiplex PCR; TCRdb's table is partial and in-frame only. Of a few hundred thousand clones listed, under 90% are singletons. This sample comprised peripheral blood, obtained in a trial of Ad26.COV2.S vaccine versus placebo. The receptor was derived from a person aged 18-60 years who received the Ad26.COV2.S COVID-19 vaccine or a placebo. The chain carries TRBV18 and TRBJ1-1; no clear D. The CDR3: CASSLNSNEAFF. In DNA, the CDR3 is TGTGCCAGCTCACTGAACAGCAATGAAGCTTTCTTT.